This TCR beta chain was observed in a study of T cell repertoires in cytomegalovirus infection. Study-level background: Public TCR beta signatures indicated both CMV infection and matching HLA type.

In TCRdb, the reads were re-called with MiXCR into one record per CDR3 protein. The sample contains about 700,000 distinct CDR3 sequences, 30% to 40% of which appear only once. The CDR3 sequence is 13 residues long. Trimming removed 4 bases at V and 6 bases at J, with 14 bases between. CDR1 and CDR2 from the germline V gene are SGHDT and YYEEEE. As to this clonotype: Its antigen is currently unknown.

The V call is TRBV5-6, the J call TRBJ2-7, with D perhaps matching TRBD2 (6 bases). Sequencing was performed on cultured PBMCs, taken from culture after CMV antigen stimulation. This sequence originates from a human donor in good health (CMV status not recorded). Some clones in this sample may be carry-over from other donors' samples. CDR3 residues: CASSPGLSGEQYF. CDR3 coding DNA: TGTGCCAGCAGCCCGGGACTCAGTGGCGAGCAGTACTTC.